The sequence of this T cell receptor (beta chain) was determined in a study of blood T cell repertoires in COVID-19. Using immunoSEQ multiplex PCR, the repertoire was profiled, and TCRdb retains in-frame clones only, with some absent. The sample contains 150,000 to 200,000 clones, 88% of which appear only once. From germline, CDR1 is ENHRY and CDR2 SYGVKD. The CDR3 has 16 residues. V lost 5 bases and J lost 5; bases outside the gene matches: 13. The sample holds a few counts of this clone. The sample comprised peripheral blood. This receptor was obtained from a man aged 55 to 69 with acute or convalescent COVID-19. J is TRBJ1-2 and V is TRBV10-3; TRBD1 matches at 8 bases. DNA of the CDR3: TGTGCCATCAGTACCGCCGGGACAGGATACGGATATGGCTACACCTTC. It codes for CAISTAGTGYGYGYTF.